This TCR beta chain was recovered during a study of identical twins. Broader study findings: Modeled out-of-frame TCR alpha sharing in monozygotic twins fell below observed levels. Insertions ran lower in abundant cord blood beta clonotypes, though not in memory repertoires.

This clonotype has a handful of counts. Its antigen is not identified. Sequence at one end of the junction differs from germline and may be a read error. This CDR3 contains 13 residues. In germline, CDR1 is SSHAT, CDR2 FNYEAQ (reference sequence). A universal primer site came from template switching; cDNA carried unique molecular identifiers. TCRdb fed the 5' RACE reads into MiXCR, producing one record per CDR3 protein. The sample includes about 240,000 distinct CDR3 sequences, roughly a tenth of them seen just once. Donors were all healthy Caucasians. The sequenced material came from memory T cells sorted from blood. This chain connects TRBV7-7 to TRBJ2-7; D not resolved. This receptor was taken from a man aged 50-60 years in good health. The CDR3 region is CASSLRESYEQYF. CDR3 sequence (DNA): TGTGCTAGCAGCTTAAGAGAAAGCTACGAGCAGTACTTC.